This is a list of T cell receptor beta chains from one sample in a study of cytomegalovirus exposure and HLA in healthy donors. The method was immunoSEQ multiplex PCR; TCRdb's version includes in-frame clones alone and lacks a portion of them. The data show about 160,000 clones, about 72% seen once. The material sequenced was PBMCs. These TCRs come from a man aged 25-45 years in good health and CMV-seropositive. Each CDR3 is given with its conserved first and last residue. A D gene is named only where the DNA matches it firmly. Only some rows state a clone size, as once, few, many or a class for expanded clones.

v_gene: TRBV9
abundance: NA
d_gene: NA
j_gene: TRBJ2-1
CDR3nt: TGTGCCAGCAGCGTAGTGGGCCTTGGGGCTGAGCAGTTCTTC
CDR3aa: CASSVVGLGAEQFF

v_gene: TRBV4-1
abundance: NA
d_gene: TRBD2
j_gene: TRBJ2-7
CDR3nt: TGCGCCAGCAGCCAAGAGGGCCGGGGGGGCCGCGACGAGCAGTACTTC
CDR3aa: CASSQEGRGGRDEQYF

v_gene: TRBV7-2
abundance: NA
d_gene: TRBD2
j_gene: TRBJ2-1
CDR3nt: TGTGCCAGCAGGTGGGACTATGGGTCCGATGAGCAGTTCTTC
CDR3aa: CASRWDYGSDEQFF

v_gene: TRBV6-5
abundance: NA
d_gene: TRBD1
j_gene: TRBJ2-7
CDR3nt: TGTGCCAGCAGCCAGGGACAGGGTCCCTCCTGGGAGCAGTACTTC
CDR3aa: CASSQGQGPSWEQYF

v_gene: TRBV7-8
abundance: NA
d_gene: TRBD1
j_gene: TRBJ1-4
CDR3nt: TGTGCCAGCAGCTTGTACAGGGGGCGGAGTGAAAAACTGTTTTTT
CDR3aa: CASSLYRGRSEKLFF

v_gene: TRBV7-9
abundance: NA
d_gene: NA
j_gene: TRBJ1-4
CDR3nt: TGTGCCAGCAGCCCGACTGCAACTAATGAAAAACTGTTTTTT
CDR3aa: CASSPTATNEKLFF

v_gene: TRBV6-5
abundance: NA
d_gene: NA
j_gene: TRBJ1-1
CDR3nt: TGTGCCAGCAGTTGGGGACAGAACACTGAAGCTTTCTTT
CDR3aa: CASSWGQNTEAFF

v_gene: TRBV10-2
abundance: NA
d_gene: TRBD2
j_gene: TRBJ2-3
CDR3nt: TGCGCCAGCAGTGTCCTAGCGGCGACCACAGATACGCAGTATTTT
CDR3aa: CASSVLAATTDTQYF

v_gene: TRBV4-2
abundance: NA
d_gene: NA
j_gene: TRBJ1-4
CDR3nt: TGTGCCAGCAGCCAAGATGTGCGCGGTTTTGAAAAACTGTTTTTT
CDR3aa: CASSQDVRGFEKLFF

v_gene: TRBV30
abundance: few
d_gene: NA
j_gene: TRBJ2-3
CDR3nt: TGTGCCTGGAGTTTAATGACAGCACATACGCAGTATTTT
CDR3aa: CAWSLMTAHTQYF

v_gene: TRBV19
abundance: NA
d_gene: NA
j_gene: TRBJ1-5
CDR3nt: TGTGCCAGTAGGGCAAATAGCAATCAGCCCCAGCATTTT
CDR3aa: CASRANSNQPQHF

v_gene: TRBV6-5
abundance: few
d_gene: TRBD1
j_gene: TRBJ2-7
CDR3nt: TGTGCCAGCAGTCCTGGCAGGGGGTTCTCCTACGAGCAGTACTTC
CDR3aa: CASSPGRGFSYEQYF

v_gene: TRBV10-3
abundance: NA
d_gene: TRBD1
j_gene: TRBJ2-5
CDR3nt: TGTGCCATCAGAGGGACAGGGGGACAAGAGACCCAGTACTTC
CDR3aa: CAIRGTGGQETQYF

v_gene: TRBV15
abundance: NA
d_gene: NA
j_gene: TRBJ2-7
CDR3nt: TGTGCCACCAGCAGAGATAGGGGCCACGAGCAGTACTTC
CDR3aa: CATSRDRGHEQYF

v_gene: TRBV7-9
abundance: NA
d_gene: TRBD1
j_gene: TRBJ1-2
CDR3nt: TGTGCCAGCAGCTCATCCGGGACAGGGTCTGACTATGGCTACACCTTC
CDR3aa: CASSSSGTGSDYGYTF

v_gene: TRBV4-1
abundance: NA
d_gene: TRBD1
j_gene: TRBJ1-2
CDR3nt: TGCGCCAGCAGCCCGAGACAGGGATCTCGCTACACCTTC
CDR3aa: CASSPRQGSRYTF

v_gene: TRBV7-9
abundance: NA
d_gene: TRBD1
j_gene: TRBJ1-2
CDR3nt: TGTGCCAGCAGCTTAGCAGGGGGCGCAGGCTACACCTTC
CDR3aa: CASSLAGGAGYTF

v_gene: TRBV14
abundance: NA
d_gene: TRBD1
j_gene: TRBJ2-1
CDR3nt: TGTGCCAGCAGGCGACAGGGAATACATGAGCAGTTCTTC
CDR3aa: CASRRQGIHEQFF

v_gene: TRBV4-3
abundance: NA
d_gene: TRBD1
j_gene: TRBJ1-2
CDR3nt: TGCGCCAGCAGCCAAGACGGGACAGGGCACTATGGCTACACCTTC
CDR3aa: CASSQDGTGHYGYTF

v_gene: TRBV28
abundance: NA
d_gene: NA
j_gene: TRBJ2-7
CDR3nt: TGTGCCAGCAGTTTTCCAGGGAAGCCGTACGAGCAGTACTTC
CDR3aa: CASSFPGKPYEQYF

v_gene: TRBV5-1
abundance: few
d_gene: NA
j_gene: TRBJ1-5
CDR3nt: TGCGCCAGCAGCTTGGGTCCGGAGATGAGGAATCAGCCCCAGCATTTT
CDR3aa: CASSLGPEMRNQPQHF

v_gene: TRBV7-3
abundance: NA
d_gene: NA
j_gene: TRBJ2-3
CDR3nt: TGTGCCAGCAGCGAGGAGGGTCCAGATACGCAGTATTTT
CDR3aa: CASSEEGPDTQYF

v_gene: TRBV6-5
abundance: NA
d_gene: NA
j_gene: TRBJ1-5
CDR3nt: TGTGCCAGCAGTCGGGACATACCCAATCAGCCCCAGCATTTT
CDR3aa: CASSRDIPNQPQHF

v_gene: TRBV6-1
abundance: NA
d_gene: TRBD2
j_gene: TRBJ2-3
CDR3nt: TGTGCCAGCAGTGAATGGGGACTAGGGACAGATACGCAGTATTTT
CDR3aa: CASSEWGLGTDTQYF

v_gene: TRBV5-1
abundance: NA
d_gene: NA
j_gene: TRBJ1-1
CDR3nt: TGCGCCAGCAGCCAAAGTGGAGTCGTTCTTAACACTGAAGCTTTCTTT
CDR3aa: CASSQSGVVLNTEAFF

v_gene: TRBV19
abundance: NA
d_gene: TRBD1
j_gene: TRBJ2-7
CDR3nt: TGTGCCAGTAGTGCAGCCGGACAGGGGGGCTACGAGCAGTACTTC
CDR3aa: CASSAAGQGGYEQYF

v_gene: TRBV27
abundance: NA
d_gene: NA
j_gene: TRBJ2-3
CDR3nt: TGTGCCAGCAGTCATGGGGCCGATACGCAGTATTTT
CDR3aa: CASSHGADTQYF

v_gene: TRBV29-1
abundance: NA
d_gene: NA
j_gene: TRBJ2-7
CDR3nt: TGCAGCGTTGAACACTTGGGGGAGGCGGGGGAGCAGTACTTC
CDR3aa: CSVEHLGEAGEQYF

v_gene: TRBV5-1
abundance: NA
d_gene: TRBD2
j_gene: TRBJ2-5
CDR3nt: TGCGCCAGCAGCTTTAGCGGGGCCCCTCGGGAGACCCAGTACTTC
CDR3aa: CASSFSGAPRETQYF

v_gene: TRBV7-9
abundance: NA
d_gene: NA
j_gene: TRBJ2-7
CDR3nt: TGTGCCAGCAGCTTAGGACAGAACTCCTACGAGCAGTACTTC
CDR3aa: CASSLGQNSYEQYF

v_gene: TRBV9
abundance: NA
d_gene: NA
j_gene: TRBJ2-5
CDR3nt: TGTGCCAGCAGCGTAGCACAGAGCGAGACCCAGTACTTC
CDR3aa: CASSVAQSETQYF

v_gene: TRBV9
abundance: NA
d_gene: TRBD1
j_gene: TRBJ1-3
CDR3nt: TGTGCCAGCAGCCCTAGACAGGGGTATGGAAACACCATATATTTT
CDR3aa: CASSPRQGYGNTIYF

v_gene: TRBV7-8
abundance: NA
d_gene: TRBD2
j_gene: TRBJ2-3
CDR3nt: TGTGCCAGCAGCCCTAGGACTAGCGGGGACACAGATACGCAGTATTTT
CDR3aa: CASSPRTSGDTDTQYF

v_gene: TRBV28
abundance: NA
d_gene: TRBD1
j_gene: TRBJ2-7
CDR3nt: TGTGCCAGCAGTCAGACAGGGGCAGGCTCCTACGAGCAGTACTTC
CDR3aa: CASSQTGAGSYEQYF

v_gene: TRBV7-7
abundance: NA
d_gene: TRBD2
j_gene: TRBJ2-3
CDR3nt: TGTGCCAGCAGCTCCGGACTAGCGGGGAGCACAGATACGCAGTATTTT
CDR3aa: CASSSGLAGSTDTQYF

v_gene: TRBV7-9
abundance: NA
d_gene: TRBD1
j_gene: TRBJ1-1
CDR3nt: TGTGCCAGCAGCTCGACAGGGTTCGCTGAAGCTTTCTTT
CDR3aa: CASSSTGFAEAFF

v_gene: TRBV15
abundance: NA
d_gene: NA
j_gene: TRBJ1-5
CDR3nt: TGTGCCACCAGCAGAGATAGGAGGGCCCAGCCCCAGCATTTT
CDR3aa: CATSRDRRAQPQHF